This T cell receptor beta chain was found in a study of T cell responses to AZD1222 COVID-19 vaccine. Notes on the study in general: Just five or six AZD1222 recipients tested seropositive at baseline.

The method was immunoSEQ multiplex PCR; TCRdb's version includes in-frame clones alone and lacks a portion of them. The data hold over 150,000 clones, with around 89% observed a single time. Germline V CDR1 and CDR2: GTSNPN, SVGIG (reference sequence). The junction had 10 bases not matched to a gene; V was cut back by 6 bases and J by 4 bases. This CDR3 contains 15 residues. About this clone itself: Its specificity is not known.

V and J are TRBV30 and TRBJ2-3, with TRBD2 identical over 10 bases. This clonotype was sampled from an adult in good health. This material consisted of peripheral blood, taken on day 0 of AZD1222 vaccination. The CDR3 region is CACPGASGGSDTQYF. The CDR3 coding sequence is TGTGCCTGCCCCGGAGCTAGCGGGGGTTCAGATACGCAGTATTTT.